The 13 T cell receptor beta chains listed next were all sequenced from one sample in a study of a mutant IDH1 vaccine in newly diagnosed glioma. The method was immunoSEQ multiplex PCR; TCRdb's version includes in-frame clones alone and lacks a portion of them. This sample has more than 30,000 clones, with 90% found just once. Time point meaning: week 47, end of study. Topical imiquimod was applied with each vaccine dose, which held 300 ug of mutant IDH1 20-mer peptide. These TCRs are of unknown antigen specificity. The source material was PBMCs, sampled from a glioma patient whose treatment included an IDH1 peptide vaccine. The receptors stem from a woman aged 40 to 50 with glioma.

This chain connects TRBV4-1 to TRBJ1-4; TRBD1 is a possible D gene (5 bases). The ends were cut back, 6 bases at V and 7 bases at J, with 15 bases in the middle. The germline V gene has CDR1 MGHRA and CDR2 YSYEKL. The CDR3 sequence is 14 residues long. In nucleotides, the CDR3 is TGCGCCAGCAGACCTCAGGGTTCGGGTGAAAAACTGTTTTTT. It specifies CASRPQGSGEKLFF.

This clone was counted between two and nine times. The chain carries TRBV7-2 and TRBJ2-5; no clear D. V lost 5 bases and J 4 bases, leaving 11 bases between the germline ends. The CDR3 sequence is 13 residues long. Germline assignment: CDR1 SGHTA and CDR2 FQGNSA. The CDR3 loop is CASSLSMTETQYF. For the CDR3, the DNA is TGTGCCAGCAGCCTCTCCATGACAGAGACCCAGTACTTC. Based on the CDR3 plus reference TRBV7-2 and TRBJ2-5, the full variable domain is GAGVSQSPSNKVTEKGKDVELRCDPISGHTALYWYRQSLGQGLEFLIYFQGNSAPDKSGLPSDRFSAERTGGSVSTLTIQRTQQEDSAVYLCASSLSMTETQYFGPGTRLLVL.

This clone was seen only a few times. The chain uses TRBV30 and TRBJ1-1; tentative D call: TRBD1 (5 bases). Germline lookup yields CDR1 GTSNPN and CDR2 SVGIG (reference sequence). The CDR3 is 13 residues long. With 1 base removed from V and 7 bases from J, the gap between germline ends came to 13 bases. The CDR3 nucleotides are TGTGCCTGGAGTGCAGGACCTAGGGGTGAAGCTTTCTTT. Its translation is CAWSAGPRGEAFF.

The CDR3, as DNA: TGTGCCAGCTCCCCCATTTCTACAGCGAACACCGGGGAGCTGTTTTTT. Protein sequence: CASSPISTANTGELFF. This chain joins TRBV11-2 and TRBJ2-2; D is undetermined. This CDR3 spans 16 amino acids. Germline lookup yields CDR1 SGHAT and CDR2 FQNNGV. V was cut by 8 bases and J by 0 bases, with 16 bases left in between.

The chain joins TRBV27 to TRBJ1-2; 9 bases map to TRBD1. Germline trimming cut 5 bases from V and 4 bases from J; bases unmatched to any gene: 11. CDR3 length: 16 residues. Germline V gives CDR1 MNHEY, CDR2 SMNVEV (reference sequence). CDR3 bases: TGTGCCAGCAGTCACCGCTGGACAGGGGAGGGCTATGGCTACACCTTC. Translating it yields CASSHRWTGEGYGYTF.

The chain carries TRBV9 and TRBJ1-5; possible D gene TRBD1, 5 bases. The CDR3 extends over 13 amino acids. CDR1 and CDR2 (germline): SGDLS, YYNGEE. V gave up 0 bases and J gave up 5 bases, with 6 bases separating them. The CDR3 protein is CASSVEGYQPQHF. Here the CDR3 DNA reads TGTGCCAGCAGCGTAGAGGGGTATCAGCCCCAGCATTTT.

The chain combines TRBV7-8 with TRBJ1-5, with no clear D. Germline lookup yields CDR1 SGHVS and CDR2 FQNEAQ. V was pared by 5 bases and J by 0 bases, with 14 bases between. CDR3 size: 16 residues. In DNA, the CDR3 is TGTGCCAGCAGCCCCTTAGGAGGTTTTAGCAATCAGCCCCAGCATTTT. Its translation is CASSPLGGFSNQPQHF.

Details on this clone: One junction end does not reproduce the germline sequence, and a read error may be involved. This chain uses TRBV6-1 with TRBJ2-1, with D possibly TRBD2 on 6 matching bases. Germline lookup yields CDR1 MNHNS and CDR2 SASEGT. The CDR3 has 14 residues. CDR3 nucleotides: TGTGCCAGCAGTGAAGCCACAACTGGGGGGATCCTAGTCTTC. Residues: CASSEATTGGILVF.

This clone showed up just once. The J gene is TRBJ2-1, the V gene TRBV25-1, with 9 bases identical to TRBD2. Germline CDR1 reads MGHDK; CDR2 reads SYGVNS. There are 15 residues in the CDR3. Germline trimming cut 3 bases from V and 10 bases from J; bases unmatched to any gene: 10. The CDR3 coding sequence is TGTGCCAGCAGTGACGACGCGGGAGGGCCTAGGGAGCAGTTCTTC. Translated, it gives CASSDDAGGPREQFF.

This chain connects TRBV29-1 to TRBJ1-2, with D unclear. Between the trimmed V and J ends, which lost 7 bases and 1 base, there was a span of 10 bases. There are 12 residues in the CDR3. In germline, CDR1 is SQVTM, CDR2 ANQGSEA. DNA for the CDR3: TGCAGCGCAGACGGCCTTAACTATGGCTACACCTTC. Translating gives CSADGLNYGYTF.

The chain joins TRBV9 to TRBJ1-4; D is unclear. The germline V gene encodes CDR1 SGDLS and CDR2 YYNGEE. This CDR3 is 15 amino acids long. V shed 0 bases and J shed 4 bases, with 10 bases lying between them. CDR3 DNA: TGTGCCAGCAGCGTAGGTGGAGAGAATAATGAAAAACTGTTTTTT. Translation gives CASSVGGENNEKLFF.

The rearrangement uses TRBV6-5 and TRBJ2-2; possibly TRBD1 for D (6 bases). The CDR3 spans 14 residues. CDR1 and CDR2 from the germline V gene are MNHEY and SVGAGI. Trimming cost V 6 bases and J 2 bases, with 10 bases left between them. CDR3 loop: CASSRTVNTGELFF. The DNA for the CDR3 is TGTGCCAGCAGCAGGACAGTAAACACCGGGGAGCTGTTTTTT.

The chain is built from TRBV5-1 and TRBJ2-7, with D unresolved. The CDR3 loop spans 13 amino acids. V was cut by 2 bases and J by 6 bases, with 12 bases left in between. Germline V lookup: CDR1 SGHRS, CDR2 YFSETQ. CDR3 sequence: CASSLPGRPEQYF. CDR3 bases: TGCGCCAGCAGCTTACCGGGCCGACCCGAGCAGTACTTC.